This T cell receptor (beta chain) derives from a study of blood T cell repertoires in COVID-19. Across the study: The samples span acute and convalescent COVID-19 from the United States, Italy and Spain.

As processed by the authors: Estimation of nucleated cell counts was performed using reference gene primer amplification. This table comes from immunoSEQ multiplex PCR, and its TCRdb copy is limited to in-frame clones, with some not included. V, J and clone size derive from that table, while D and trimming were established from the DNA sequence. The table shows hundreds of thousands of clones, with approximately 91% occurring only once. With 4 bases removed from V and 1 base from J, the gap between germline ends came to 10 bases. CDR3 size: 14 residues. Germline CDR1 reads MGHRA; CDR2 reads YSYEKL. The receptor's source is a woman aged 25 to 45 who had recovered from COVID-19. This chain uses TRBV4-1 with TRBJ1-1; D is unclear. The source material was PBMCs or T cells enriched from blood (not recorded which). CDR3 sequence: CASSLIGENTEAFF. The DNA of the CDR3 is TGCGCCAGCAGCCTAATCGGGGAGAACACTGAAGCTTTCTTT.